This TCR beta chain was sequenced in a study of blood T cell repertoires in COVID-19. Study as a whole: T cells, B-cell-depleted T cells, or PBMCs provided the cDNA or gDNA that served as material.

As originally analysed: Amplification from reference gene primers served as the basis for estimated nucleated cell counts. Profiling relied on immunoSEQ multiplex PCR, and the TCRdb table lists in-frame clones only, not all of them. V, J and clone size reflect that table, while D and trimming were determined from the DNA. Of just over 350,000 clones in the sample, about 86% were seen once. The CDR3 is 19 amino acids. The germline CDR1 and CDR2 sequences are MNHEY and SVGEGT. V lost 2 bases, J lost 0 bases, and 13 bases stayed unmatched. Sample: peripheral blood. The chain recombines TRBV6-2 or TRBV6-3 with TRBJ2-3, with TRBD2 matching over 8 bases. The TCR originated in a woman aged 60 to 75 with COVID-19, enrolled during active disease. The CDR3 is CASSYGLAGPLLSTDTQYF. The CDR3 bases are TGTGCCAGCAGTTACGGCCTAGCGGGCCCCCTACTTAGCACAGATACGCAGTATTTT.